The 21 T cell receptor beta chains below were found in one sample sequenced in a study of T-cell reconstitution after alpha-beta-depleted transplantation in children. During its preparation, the TCRbeta library received unique molecular identifiers. One entry per CDR3 protein results from TCRdb running MiXCR on the PCR reads. The data show approximately 250,000 distinct CDR3 sequences, 9.7% seen once. The sample in question was PBMCs from the stem cell graft donor, obtained from the stem cell graft. The receptors derive from a human donor who donated a stem cell graft to a child with SCID.

This clonotype has ten or more counts. The chain links TRBV5-1 to TRBJ1-6, with 7 bases matching TRBD1. Per germline, CDR1 SGHRS and CDR2 YFSETQ. Trimming took 4 bases from V and 11 from J; bases not matched to a gene: 12. CDR3 length equals 15 residues. The CDR3 protein is CASSGGTGVGTPLHF. DNA for the CDR3: TGCGCCAGCAGCGGGGGTACAGGGGTTGGGACACCCCTCCACTTT.

This clonotype has at least ten counts. The chain couples TRBV3-1 to TRBJ1-1; no clear D. The CDR3 contains 14 residues. V lost 2 bases and J lost 11, with 18 bases in between. CDR1 and CDR2 from the germline V gene are LGHDT and YNNKEL (reference sequence). The CDR3 DNA reads as TGTGCCAGCAGCCAATCTCCCTCTTCGGGAAAGGCTTTCTTT. This codes for CASSQSPSSGKAFF.

This clonotype was counted ten times or more. This chain joins TRBV7-8 and TRBJ1-1; possibly TRBD1 for D (5 bases). Germline CDR1 and CDR2: SGHVS and FQNEAQ. The V and J ends lost 3 bases and 5 bases respectively, with 16 bases between them. This CDR3 spans 15 amino acids. The CDR3 sequence is CASSFSPGGGTEAFF. The CDR3 region has the DNA TGTGCCAGCAGCTTTTCCCCCGGGGGAGGGACTGAAGCTTTCTTT.

At least ten counts were recorded for this clonotype. This chain joins TRBV10-3 and TRBJ2-4, with D unresolved. The CDR3 length is 14 residues. V was pared by 5 bases and J by 0 bases, with 8 bases between. Germline lookup yields CDR1 ENHRY and CDR2 SYGVKD. The CDR3 DNA reads TGTGCCATCAGTCCCACATTAGCCAAAAACATTCAGTACTTC. This codes for CAISPTLAKNIQYF.

In this sample, this clonotype turned up many times. CDR3 sequence reads: CASSLRDNSPEAFF. In DNA form, the CDR3 reads TGTGCCAGCAGTCTCCGGGACAACTCACCTGAAGCTTTCTTT. This chain uses TRBV27 with TRBJ1-1, with D perhaps TRBD1 (6 bases). V was pared by 5 bases and J by 6 bases, with 16 bases between. The germline CDR1 and CDR2 sequences are MNHEY and SMNVEV (reference sequence). This CDR3 has 14 residues.

This clonotype was observed many times. This chain links TRBV5-1 with TRBJ2-3; the D is unclear. V was shortened by 0 bases and J by 2 bases, with 10 bases between the two germline ends. Germline V gene data show CDR1 as SGHRS and CDR2 as YFSETQ. The CDR3 loop spans 15 amino acids. The CDR3 nucleotides are TGCGCCAGCAGCTTGGGGTCTCAGTTCACAGATACGCAGTATTTT. This encodes CASSLGSQFTDTQYF. Full variable domain (rest looked up from reference TRBV5-1 and TRBJ2-3): KAGVTQTPRYLIKTRGQQVTLSCSPISGHRSVSWYQQTPGQGLQFLFEYFSETQRNKGNFPGRFSGRQFSNSRSEMNVSTLELGDSALYLCASSLGSQFTDTQYFGPGTRLTVL.

This clonotype was seen at least ten times. The chain links TRBV29-1 to TRBJ1-2; no clear D. With 0 bases removed from V and 0 bases from J, the gap between germline ends came to 17 bases. The CDR3 runs to 17 residues. Germline values: CDR1 SQVTM, CDR2 ANQGSEA. The CDR3 is CSVEDRGRTPANYGYTF. Here the CDR3 DNA reads TGCAGCGTTGAAGATCGAGGCCGTACACCAGCTAACTATGGCTACACCTTC.

This clonotype was counted ten times or more. In nucleotides, the CDR3 is TGCGCCAGCAGCCAAGGGGTGGCCACCTACGAGCAGTACTTC. It is translated as CASSQGVATYEQYF. The genes are TRBV4-1 and TRBJ2-7; no firm D call. Trimming took off 1 base at V and 2 bases at J, with 9 bases between the two ends. Germline V gene sequence: CDR1 MGHRA, CDR2 YSYEKL. This CDR3 is 14 amino acids long.

This clonotype was detected many times. The rearrangement links TRBV5-6 to TRBJ1-3; D unresolved. The CDR3 extends over 16 amino acids. The V end was cut by 5 bases, the J end by 0 bases, with 15 bases between. Germline V gene sequence: CDR1 SGHDT, CDR2 YYEEEE. CDR3 amino acids: CASRRQGAGSGNTIYF. CDR3 DNA: TGTGCCAGCAGGAGGCAAGGAGCAGGCTCTGGAAACACCATATATTTT. Filled out from reference TRBV5-6 and TRBJ1-3, the complete variable domain reads DAGVTQSPTHLIKTRGQQVTLRCSPKSGHDTVSWYQQALGQGPQFIFQYYEEEERQRGNFPDRFSGHQFPNYSSELNVNALLLGDSALYLCASRRQGAGSGNTIYFGEGSWLTVV.

In this sample, this clonotype turned up a few times. The chain uses TRBV2 and TRBJ1-2; 7 bases align to TRBD1. Per the germline V gene, CDR1 is SNHLY and CDR2 is FYNNEI. Losses at the gene ends were 3 bases for V and 8 bases for J; bases not matched to a gene: 6. CDR3 length: 13 residues. This chain's CDR3 is CASSDGQEKGYTF. The CDR3 nucleotides are TGTGCCAGCAGTGACGGACAGGAGAAGGGCTACACCTTC. Together with reference TRBV2 and TRBJ1-2, the CDR3 gives the full variable domain: EPEVTQTPSHQVTQMGQEVILRCVPISNHLYFYWYRQILGQKVEFLVSFYNNEISEKSEIFDDQFSVERPDGSNFTLKIRSTKLEDSAMYFCASSDGQEKGYTFGSGTRLTVV.

This clonotype occurred many times. The chain links TRBV5-8 to TRBJ1-5; D ambiguous. The V and J ends lost 2 bases and 3 bases respectively, with 3 bases between them. The length of the CDR3 is 12 residues. Germline loops: CDR1 SGHTS, CDR2 YDEGEE. The CDR3 DNA reads TGTGCCAGCAGCTTTCTCAATCAGCCCCAGCATTTT. Amino acid sequence: CASSFLNQPQHF.

This clonotype showed up many times. The genes are TRBV7-3 and TRBJ1-3; D remains unclear. This CDR3 contains 15 residues. CDR1 is SGHTA and CDR2 is FQGTGA in the germline V gene. V was cut by 5 bases and J by 1 base, with 12 bases left in between. The CDR3 nucleotides read TGTGCCAGCAGCCAATCGGGCCCGTCTGGAAACACCATATATTTT. Its translation is CASSQSGPSGNTIYF.

This clonotype was counted at least ten times. The V and J genes are TRBV5-1 and TRBJ1-2; TRBD1 matches 9 bases. V was pared by 4 bases and J by 4 bases, with 11 bases of the junction left unmatched. Germline assignment: CDR1 SGHRS and CDR2 YFSETQ. The CDR3 is 16 residues long. The CDR3 DNA reads TGCGCCAGCAGCCCAATTCCGGGACAGGGCGCCTATGGCTACACCTTC. Residues: CASSPIPGQGAYGYTF.

The table lists this clonotype with many counts. The V and J genes are TRBV15 and TRBJ2-1; D gene unclear. V was pared by 2 bases and J by 9 bases, with 14 bases between. This CDR3 comprises 14 residues. Germline V gene sequence: CDR1 LNHNV, CDR2 YYDKDF (reference sequence). CDR3 in amino acids: CATSRSHFRAEQFF. DNA of the CDR3: TGTGCCACCAGCAGATCCCATTTTAGGGCTGAGCAGTTCTTC.

Ten or more counts support this clonotype. In DNA, the CDR3 is TGTGCCAGCAGTTGGGGGAATGGGGGTGAAAAACTGTTTTTT. Translated: CASSWGNGGEKLFF. This rearrangement joins TRBV27 to TRBJ1-4; D is possibly TRBD1 (5 bases). The germline V gene has CDR1 MNHEY and CDR2 SMNVEV (reference sequence). The CDR3 has 14 residues. Between the trimmed V and J ends, which lost 4 bases and 7 bases, there was a span of 13 bases. Together with reference TRBV27 and TRBJ1-4, the CDR3 gives the full variable domain: EAQVTQNPRYLITVTGKKLTVTCSQNMNHEYMSWYRQDPGLGLRQIYYSMNVEVTDKGDVPEGYKVSRKEKRNFPLILESPSPNQTSLYFCASSWGNGGEKLFFGSGTQLSVL.

The sample holds many counts of this clonotype. The chain is built from TRBV4-2 and TRBJ2-1, with D possibly matching TRBD1 (6 bases). Trimming cost V 2 bases and J 3 bases, with 8 bases left between them. CDR1 LGHNA and CDR2 YNFKEQ come from the germline V gene. This CDR3 has 14 amino acids. Here the CDR3 DNA reads TGTGCCAGCAGCCAAAGGGGGATCTACAATGAGCAGTTCTTC. Translating gives CASSQRGIYNEQFF.

This clonotype was seen at least ten times. The chain uses TRBV20-1 and TRBJ1-1, with D perhaps TRBD1 (5 bases). Trimming stripped 4 bases from V and 3 bases from J, with 9 bases between. The CDR3 sequence is 12 residues long. Germline V CDR1 and CDR2: DFQATT, SNEGSKA (reference sequence). The CDR3 coding sequence is TGCAGTGCTAATCAGGGTTACACTGAAGCTTTCTTT. Protein sequence: CSANQGYTEAFF.

This clonotype came up many times. The chain is built from TRBV2 and TRBJ2-2, with D possibly being TRBD1 (7 bases). V lost 6 bases and J 1 base, leaving 18 bases between the germline ends. CDR1 is SNHLY and CDR2 is FYNNEI in the germline V gene. The length of the CDR3 is 17 residues. The CDR3, as DNA: TGTGCCAGCAGCCCCCTTTCAGGGGGAGGGAACACCGGGGAGCTGTTTTTT. Translated: CASSPLSGGGNTGELFF. Complete variable domain (other parts from reference TRBV2 and TRBJ2-2): EPEVTQTPSHQVTQMGQEVILRCVPISNHLYFYWYRQILGQKVEFLVSFYNNEISEKSEIFDDQFSVERPDGSNFTLKIRSTKLEDSAMYFCASSPLSGGGNTGELFFGEGSRLTVL.

Ten or more counts support this clonotype. The chain combines TRBV12-3 or TRBV12-4 with TRBJ2-4; 7 bases align to TRBD1. The J segment lost 3 bases and the V segment lost 6 bases, leaving 2 bases of the junction unmatched. This CDR3 has 13 amino acids. CDR3 sequence: CASRTGSKNIQYF. The CDR3 nucleotides read TGTGCCAGCAGGACAGGGAGCAAAAACATTCAGTACTTC.

This clonotype was counted only a few times. The chain is built from TRBV4-1 and TRBJ2-1, with TRBD2 matching 8 bases. The germline V gene encodes CDR1 MGHRA and CDR2 YSYEKL. The CDR3 consists of 14 residues. V gave up 7 bases and J gave up 6 bases; unmatched junction bases: 8. This chain's CDR3 is CASTGRAGVNEQFF. In nucleotides, the CDR3 is TGCGCCAGCACCGGCAGAGCGGGGGTCAATGAGCAGTTCTTC.

This clonotype was found many times. The rearrangement uses TRBV3-1 and TRBJ2-5; D uncertain. This CDR3 comprises 14 residues. Per germline, CDR1 LGHDT and CDR2 YNNKEL (reference sequence). With 4 bases removed from V and 5 bases from J, the gap between germline ends came to 14 bases. CDR3 residues: CASSPDSTQETQYF. CDR3 coding DNA: TGTGCCAGCAGCCCCGACTCCACTCAGGAGACCCAGTACTTC.